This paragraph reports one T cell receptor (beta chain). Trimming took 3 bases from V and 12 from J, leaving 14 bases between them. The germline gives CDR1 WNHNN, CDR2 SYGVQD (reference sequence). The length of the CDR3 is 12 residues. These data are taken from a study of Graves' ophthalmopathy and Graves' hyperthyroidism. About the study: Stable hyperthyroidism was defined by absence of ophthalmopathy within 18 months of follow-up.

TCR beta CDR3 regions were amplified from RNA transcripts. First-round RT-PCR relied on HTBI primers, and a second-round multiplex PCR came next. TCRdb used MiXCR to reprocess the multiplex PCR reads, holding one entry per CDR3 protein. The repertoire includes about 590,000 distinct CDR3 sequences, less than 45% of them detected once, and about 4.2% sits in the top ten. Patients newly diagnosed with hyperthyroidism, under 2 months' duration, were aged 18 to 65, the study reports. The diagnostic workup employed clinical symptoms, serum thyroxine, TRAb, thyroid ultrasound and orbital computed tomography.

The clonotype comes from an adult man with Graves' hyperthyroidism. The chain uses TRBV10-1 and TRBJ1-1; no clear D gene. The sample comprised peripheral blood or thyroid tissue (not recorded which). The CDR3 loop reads CASSDFNREPFF. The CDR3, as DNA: TGCGCCAGCAGTGATTTTAACCGCGAACCTTTCTTT.